The entry below gives a single T cell receptor beta chain sequence along with its context. This clone was detected a few times. Its target antigen remains unknown. No per-base quality is available; no much larger clone lies one base away. The immunoSEQ Assay, a bias-controlled multiplex PCR, was used to amplify TCRbeta CDR3 regions from genomic DNA. The authors processed their data as follows. Nucleated cell counts per sample were estimated from amplification of reference gene primers within the assay. Sequence reads were collapsed and filtered to measure the absolute abundance of every unique TCRbeta CDR3 rearrangement. For each sample, productive Simpson clonality was calculated by taking the square root of Simpson's diversity index across productive rearrangements. Here the immuneACCESS table is served through TCRdb, limited to in-frame sequences with V and J called. Missing clones are a known gap in these copies; in checked studies unresolved V genes cover under half, and the rest lacks a known reason. From that table come the V and J calls and clone size; the DNA was used to work out D and trimming. The table for this sample lists approximately 65,000 clones; 65% to 85% of them were counted only once. The top ten clones comprise 3% to 4.5% of the sample.

Counted from cysteine to phenylalanine, this CDR3 has 14 amino acids. Only the CDR3 part of the read is kept: 42 bases, read in frame from the first base. CDR1 and CDR2 are read off the germline V gene as SGHDT and YYEEEE. V gives up 0 bases and J gives up 9 bases, and the segment between their germline ends measures 10 bases. Participants in the prospective study were enrolled through a virtual design, were aged roughly 18 to 90 years, and lived in 24 United States geographic areas. In the prospective study, cohorts were assigned on the basis of participant-reported clinical history obtained from a screening survey and a study questionnaire. Mobile phlebotomists in the prospective study collected whole blood, serum and a nasopharyngeal or oropharyngeal swab from every participant. Additional blood draws and questionnaires over an approximately two-month period could optionally be provided by prospective study participants. Before DNA extraction, blood samples from the prospective study were shipped at room temperature or frozen.

This sample is part of a study of blood T cell repertoires in COVID-19 (dated by TCRdb to about 2020). For the study in its entirety: Collaborator samples came from the United States, Italy and Spain and covered acute and convalescent phases of COVID-19. The sample metadata nearly always contained a de-identified subject ID, COVID-19 status, age in years and sex. Where available, HLA class I and class II types were taken from metadata supplied by the sample provider and were not determined by assay-based typing. Deeply sampled blood TCRbeta repertoires from subjects exposed to, actively infected with, or recovered from COVID-19 were included in the dataset. The repertoires were made available in a free public database intended to serve as a resource for research on the immune response to SARS-CoV-2. The material from the prospective study consisted of cDNA or gDNA derived from T cells, B-cell-depleted T cells, or PBMCs. Samples came from the ongoing ImmuneRACE study (first 160 participants) plus 1,254 subjects from 6 global collaborators.

On the study overall, not on this receptor specifically: The quantity of clinical and demographic metadata differed by source and by participant and was supplied without curation.

This TCR came from a woman between 40 and 50 years old with acute COVID-19. This receptor chain uses TRBV5-6 and TRBJ1-6; tentative D gene TRBD1, with 5 bases matching. Material: PBMCs or T cells enriched from blood (not recorded which). CDR3 protein: CASSLEGRSSPLHF. The DNA sequence is TGTGCCAGCAGCTTGGAGGGGCGCAGTTCACCCCTCCACTTT.